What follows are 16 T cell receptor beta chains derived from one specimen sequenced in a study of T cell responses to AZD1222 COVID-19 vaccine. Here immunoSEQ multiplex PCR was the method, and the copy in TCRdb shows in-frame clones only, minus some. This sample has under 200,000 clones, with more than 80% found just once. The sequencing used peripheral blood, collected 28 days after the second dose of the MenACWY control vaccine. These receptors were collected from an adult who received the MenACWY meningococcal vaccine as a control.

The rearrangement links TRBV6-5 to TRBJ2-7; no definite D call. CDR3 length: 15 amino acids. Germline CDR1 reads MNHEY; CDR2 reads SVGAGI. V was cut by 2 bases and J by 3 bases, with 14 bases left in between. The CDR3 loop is CASSYGYRDDYEQYF. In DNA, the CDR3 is TGTGCCAGCAGTTACGGCTACCGAGACGACTACGAGCAGTACTTC.

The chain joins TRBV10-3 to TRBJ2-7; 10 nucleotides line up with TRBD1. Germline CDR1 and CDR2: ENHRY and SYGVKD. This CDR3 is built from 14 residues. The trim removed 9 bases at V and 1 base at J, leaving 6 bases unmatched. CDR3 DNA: TGTGCCATTCTCCGGGACAGGGGTTCCTACGAGCAGTACTTC. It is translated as CAILRDRGSYEQYF.

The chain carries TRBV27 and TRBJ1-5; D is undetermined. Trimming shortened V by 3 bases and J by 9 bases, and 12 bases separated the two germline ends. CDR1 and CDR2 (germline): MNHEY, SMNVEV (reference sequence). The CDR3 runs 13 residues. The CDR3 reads CASSLGMARPQHF. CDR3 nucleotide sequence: TGTGCCAGCAGTTTGGGAATGGCGAGGCCCCAGCATTTT.

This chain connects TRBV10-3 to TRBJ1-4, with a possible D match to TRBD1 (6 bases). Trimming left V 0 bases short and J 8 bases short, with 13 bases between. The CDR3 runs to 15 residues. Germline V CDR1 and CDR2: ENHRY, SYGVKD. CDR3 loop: CAISESWGGNEKLFF. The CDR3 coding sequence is TGTGCCATCAGTGAGTCTTGGGGGGGCAACGAAAAACTGTTTTTT.

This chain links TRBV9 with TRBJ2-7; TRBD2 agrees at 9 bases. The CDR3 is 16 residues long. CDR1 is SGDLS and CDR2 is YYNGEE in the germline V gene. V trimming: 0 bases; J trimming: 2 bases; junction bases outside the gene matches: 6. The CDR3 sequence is CASSVGGAGGPYEQYF. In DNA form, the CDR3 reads TGTGCCAGCAGCGTAGGGGGAGCGGGAGGCCCCTACGAGCAGTACTTC.

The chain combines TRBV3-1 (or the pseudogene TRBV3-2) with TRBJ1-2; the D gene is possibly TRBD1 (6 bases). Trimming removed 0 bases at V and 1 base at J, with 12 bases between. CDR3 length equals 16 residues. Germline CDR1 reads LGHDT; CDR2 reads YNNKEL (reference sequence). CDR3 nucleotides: TGTGCCAGCAGCCAAGATACTGGGGGCATTAACTATGGCTACACCTTC. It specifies CASSQDTGGINYGYTF.

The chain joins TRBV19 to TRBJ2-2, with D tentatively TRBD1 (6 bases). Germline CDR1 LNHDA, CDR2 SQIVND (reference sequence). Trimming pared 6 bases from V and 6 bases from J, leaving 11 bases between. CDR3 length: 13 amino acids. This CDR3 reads CASRLTGSGELFF. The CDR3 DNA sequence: TGTGCCAGTAGACTGACAGGATCCGGGGAGCTGTTTTTT.

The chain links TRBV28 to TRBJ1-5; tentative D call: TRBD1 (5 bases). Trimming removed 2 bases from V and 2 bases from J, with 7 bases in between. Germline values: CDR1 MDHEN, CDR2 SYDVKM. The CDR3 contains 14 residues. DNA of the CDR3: TGTGCCAGCAGTTTACAGGGAGGCAATCAGCCCCAGCATTTT. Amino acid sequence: CASSLQGGNQPQHF.

In nucleotides, the CDR3 is TGTGCCAGCAGCCCCCGACAGGGGGCGAACACTGAAGCTTTCTTT. This encodes CASSPRQGANTEAFF. The J gene is TRBJ1-1, the V gene TRBV11-2; 10 positions agree with TRBD1. The germline V gene has CDR1 SGHAT and CDR2 FQNNGV. The V and J ends lost 5 bases and 1 base, in that order; junction bases with no gene match: 4. There are 15 residues in the CDR3. The complete variable domain, with remaining parts taken from reference TRBV11-2 and TRBJ1-1, reads EAGVAQSPRYKIIEKRQSVAFWCNPISGHATLYWYQQILGQGPKLLIQFQNNGVVDDSQLPKDRFSAERLKGVDSTLKIQPAKLEDSAVYLCASSPRQGANTEAFFGQGTRLTVV.

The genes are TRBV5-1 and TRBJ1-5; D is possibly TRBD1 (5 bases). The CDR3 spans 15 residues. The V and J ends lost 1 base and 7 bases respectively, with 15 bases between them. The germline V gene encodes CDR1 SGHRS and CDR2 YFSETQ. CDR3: CASSLNGAGEQPQHF. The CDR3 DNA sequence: TGCGCCAGCAGCTTGAATGGGGCAGGAGAGCAGCCCCAGCATTTT. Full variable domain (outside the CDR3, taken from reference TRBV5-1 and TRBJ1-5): KAGVTQTPRYLIKTRGQQVTLSCSPISGHRSVSWYQQTPGQGLQFLFEYFSETQRNKGNFPGRFSGRQFSNSRSEMNVSTLELGDSALYLCASSLNGAGEQPQHFGDGTRLSIL.

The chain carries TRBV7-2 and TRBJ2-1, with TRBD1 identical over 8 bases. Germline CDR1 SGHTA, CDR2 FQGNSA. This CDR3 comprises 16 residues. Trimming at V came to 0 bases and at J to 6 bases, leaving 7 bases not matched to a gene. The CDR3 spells CASSLAPGTGLNEQFF. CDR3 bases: TGTGCCAGCAGCTTAGCCCCCGGGACAGGCCTCAATGAGCAGTTCTTC.

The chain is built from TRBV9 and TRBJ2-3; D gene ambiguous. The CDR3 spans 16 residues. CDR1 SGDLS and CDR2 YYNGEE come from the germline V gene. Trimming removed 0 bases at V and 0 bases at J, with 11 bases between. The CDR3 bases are TGTGCCAGCAGCGTAGTGGGGTGGGCCAGCACAGATACGCAGTATTTT. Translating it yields CASSVVGWASTDTQYF.

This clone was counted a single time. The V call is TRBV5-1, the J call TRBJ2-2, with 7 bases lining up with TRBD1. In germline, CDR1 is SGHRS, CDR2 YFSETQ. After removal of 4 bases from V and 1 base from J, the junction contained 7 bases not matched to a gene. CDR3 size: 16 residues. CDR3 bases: TGCGCCAGCAGCCTAATTGGACAGGAGAACACCGGGGAGCTGTTTTTT. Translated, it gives CASSLIGQENTGELFF.

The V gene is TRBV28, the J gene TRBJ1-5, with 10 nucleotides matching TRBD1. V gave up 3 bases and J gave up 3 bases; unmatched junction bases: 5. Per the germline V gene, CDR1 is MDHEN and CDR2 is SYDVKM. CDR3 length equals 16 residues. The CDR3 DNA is TGTGCCAGCAGTTTTCCCGGACAGGGGGACAATCAGCCCCAGCATTTT. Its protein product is CASSFPGQGDNQPQHF.

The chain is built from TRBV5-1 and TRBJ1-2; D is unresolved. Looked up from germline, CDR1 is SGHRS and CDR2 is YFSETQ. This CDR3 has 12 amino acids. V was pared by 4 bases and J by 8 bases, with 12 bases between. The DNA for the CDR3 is TGCGCCAGCAGCGGAGGAACGGAGGGCTACACCTTC. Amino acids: CASSGGTEGYTF.

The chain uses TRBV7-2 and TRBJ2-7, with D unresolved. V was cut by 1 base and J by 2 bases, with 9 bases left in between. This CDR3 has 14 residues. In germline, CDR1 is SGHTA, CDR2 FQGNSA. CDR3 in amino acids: CASSLVASAYEQYF. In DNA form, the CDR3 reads TGTGCCAGCAGCTTAGTTGCCAGCGCCTACGAGCAGTACTTC.